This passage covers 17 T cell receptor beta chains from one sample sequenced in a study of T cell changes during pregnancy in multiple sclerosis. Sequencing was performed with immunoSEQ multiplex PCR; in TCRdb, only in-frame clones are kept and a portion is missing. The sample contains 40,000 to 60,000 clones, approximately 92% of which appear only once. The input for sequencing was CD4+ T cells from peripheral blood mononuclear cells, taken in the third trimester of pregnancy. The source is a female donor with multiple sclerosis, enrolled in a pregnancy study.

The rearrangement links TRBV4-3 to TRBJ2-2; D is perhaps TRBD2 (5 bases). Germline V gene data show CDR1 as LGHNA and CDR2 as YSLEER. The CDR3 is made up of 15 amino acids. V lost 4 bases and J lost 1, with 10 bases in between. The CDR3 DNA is TGCGCCAGCAGCCTCCAGAGCGGGAACACCGGGGAGCTGTTTTTT. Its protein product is CASSLQSGNTGELFF.

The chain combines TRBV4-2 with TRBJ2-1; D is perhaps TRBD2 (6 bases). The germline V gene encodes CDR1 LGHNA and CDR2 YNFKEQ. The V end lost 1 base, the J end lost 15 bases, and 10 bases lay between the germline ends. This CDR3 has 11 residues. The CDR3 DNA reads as TGTGCCAGCAGCCAAGGGGGGGTGGGGTTCTTC. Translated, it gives CASSQGGVGFF.

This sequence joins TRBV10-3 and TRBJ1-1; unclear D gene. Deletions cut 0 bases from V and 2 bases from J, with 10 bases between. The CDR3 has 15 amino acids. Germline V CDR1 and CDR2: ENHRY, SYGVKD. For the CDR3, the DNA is TGTGCCATCAGTGAGTCGAGGGCGGGAAACACTGAAGCTTTCTTT. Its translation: CAISESRAGNTEAFF.

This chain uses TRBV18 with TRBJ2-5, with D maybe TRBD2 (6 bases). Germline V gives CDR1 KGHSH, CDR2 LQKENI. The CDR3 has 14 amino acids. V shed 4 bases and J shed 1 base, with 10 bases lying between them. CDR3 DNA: TGTGCCAGCTCACTTGGACTATCCCAAGAGACCCAGTACTTC. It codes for CASSLGLSQETQYF.

The CDR3 protein is CATSRGDRGNQPQHF. In nucleotides, the CDR3 is TGTGCCACCAGCAGAGGGGACAGGGGTAATCAGCCCCAGCATTTT. The chain employs TRBV15 and TRBJ1-5; 10 nucleotides agree with TRBD1. Per the germline V gene, CDR1 is LNHNV and CDR2 is YYDKDF (reference sequence). V dropped 1 base and J dropped 4; count of bases not matched to a gene: 1. The CDR3 length is 15 residues.

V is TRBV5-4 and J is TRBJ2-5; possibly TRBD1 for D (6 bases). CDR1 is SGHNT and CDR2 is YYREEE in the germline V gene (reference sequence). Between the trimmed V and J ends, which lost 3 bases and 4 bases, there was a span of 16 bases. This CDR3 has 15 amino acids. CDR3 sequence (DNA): TGTGCCAGCAGCTCCCCTCGACAGGTGGGAGAGACCCAGTACTTC. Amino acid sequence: CASSSPRQVGETQYF.

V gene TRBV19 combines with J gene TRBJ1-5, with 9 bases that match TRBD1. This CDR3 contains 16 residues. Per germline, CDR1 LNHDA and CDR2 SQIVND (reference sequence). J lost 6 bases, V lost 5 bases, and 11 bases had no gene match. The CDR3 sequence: CASSVQGQGTGQPQHF. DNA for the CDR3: TGTGCCAGTAGTGTCCAGGGACAGGGTACGGGTCAGCCCCAGCATTTT.

In nucleotides, the CDR3 is TGTGCCAGCAGTCGACTTAACCAGGGGGATTCACCCCTCCACTTT. Its protein is CASSRLNQGDSPLHF. The V gene is TRBV6-5, the J gene TRBJ1-6, with 7 bases aligning to TRBD1. V lost 5 bases, J lost 8 bases, and 9 bases stayed unmatched. The CDR3 has 15 residues. Germline assignment: CDR1 MNHEY and CDR2 SVGAGI.

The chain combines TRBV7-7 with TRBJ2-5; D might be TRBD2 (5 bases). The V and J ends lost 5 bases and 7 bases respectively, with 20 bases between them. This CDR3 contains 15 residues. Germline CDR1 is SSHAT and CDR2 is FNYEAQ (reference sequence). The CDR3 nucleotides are TGTGCCAGCAGCCTAACGGTGGAGGAAATTGGGACCCAGTACTTC. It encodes CASSLTVEEIGTQYF.

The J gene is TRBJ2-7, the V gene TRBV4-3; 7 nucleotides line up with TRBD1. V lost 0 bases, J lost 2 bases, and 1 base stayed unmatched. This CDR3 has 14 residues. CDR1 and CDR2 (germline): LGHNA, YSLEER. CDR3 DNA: TGCGCCAGCAGCCAAGAGGACAGGACCTACGAGCAGTACTTC. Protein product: CASSQEDRTYEQYF.

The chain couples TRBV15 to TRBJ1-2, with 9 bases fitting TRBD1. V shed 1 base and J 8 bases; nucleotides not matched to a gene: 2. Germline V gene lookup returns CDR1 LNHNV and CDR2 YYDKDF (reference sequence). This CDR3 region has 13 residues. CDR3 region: CATSRGTGVGYTF. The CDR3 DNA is TGTGCCACCAGCAGAGGGACAGGGGTCGGCTACACCTTC.

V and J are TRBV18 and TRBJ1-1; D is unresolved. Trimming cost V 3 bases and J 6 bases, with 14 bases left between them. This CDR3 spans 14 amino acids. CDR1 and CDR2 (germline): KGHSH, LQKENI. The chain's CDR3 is CASSPTPSGSEAFF. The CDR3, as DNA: TGTGCCAGCTCACCGACACCTTCGGGGTCTGAAGCTTTCTTT.

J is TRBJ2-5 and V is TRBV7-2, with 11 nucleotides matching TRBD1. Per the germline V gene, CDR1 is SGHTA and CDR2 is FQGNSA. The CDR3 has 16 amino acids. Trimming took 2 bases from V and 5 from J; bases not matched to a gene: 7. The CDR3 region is CASSLTGQGASETQYF. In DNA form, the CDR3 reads TGTGCCAGCAGCTTAACAGGACAGGGGGCGTCTGAGACCCAGTACTTC.

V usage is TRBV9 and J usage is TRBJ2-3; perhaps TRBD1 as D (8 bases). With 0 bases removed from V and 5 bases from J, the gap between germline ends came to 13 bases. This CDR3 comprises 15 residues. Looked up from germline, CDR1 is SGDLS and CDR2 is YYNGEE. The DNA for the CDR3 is TGTGCCAGCAGCGTAGCAGGGGGCGGGGGAGATACGCAGTATTTT. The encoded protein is CASSVAGGGGDTQYF.

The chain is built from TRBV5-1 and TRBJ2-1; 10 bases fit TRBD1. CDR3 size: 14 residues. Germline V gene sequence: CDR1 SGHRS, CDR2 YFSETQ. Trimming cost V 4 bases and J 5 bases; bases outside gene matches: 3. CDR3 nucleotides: TGCGCCAGCAGCCTAGACAGGGGGCACAATGAGCAGTTCTTC. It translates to CASSLDRGHNEQFF.

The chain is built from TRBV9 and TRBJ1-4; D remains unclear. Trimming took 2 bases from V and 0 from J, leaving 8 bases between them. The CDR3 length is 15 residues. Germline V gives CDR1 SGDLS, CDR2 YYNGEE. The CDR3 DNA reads TGTGCCAGCAGCGTTGGAGGCTCAACTAATGAAAAACTGTTTTTT. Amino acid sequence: CASSVGGSTNEKLFF.

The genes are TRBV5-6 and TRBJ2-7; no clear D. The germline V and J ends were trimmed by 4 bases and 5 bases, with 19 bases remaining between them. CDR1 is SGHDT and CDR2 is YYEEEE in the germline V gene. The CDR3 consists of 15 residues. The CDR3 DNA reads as TGTGCCAGCAGCCCCGCCCCAGGCAGGTCGAACGAGCAGTACTTC. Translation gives CASSPAPGRSNEQYF.